Listed here is a single T cell receptor beta chain. Other DNA sequences in the same sample also yield this CDR3. The data were obtained in a study of blood T cell repertoires in COVID-19. Study at large: Acute and convalescent COVID-19 specimens originated in the United States, Italy and Spain.

With 6 bases clipped from V and 2 bases from J, the junction kept 1 base outside the gene matches. This CDR3 region has 13 residues. Per the germline V gene, CDR1 is MNHEY and CDR2 is SVGAGI. Per the study methods: Nucleated cell counts were estimated from reference gene primer amplification. Clones were sequenced by immunoSEQ multiplex PCR, and TCRdb holds only the in-frame ones, with some missing. V, J and clone size derive from that table, while D and trimming were established from the DNA sequence. The repertoire consists of around 240,000 clones, with about 80% occurring once and the leading ten covering about 8%.

Sample: peripheral blood. The chain uses TRBV6-5 and TRBJ2-5, with 9 positions matching TRBD2. The clonotype comes from a woman aged 45-60 years with acute or convalescent COVID-19. The CDR3 DNA reads as TGTGCCAGCAGGACTAGCGGACAAGAGACCCAGTACTTC. This gives the protein CASRTSGQETQYF.